The clone carrying this T cell receptor (beta chain) occurred a few times. The data are from a study of T-cell reconstitution after alpha-beta-depleted transplantation in children. Looked up from germline, CDR1 is MNHEY and CDR2 is SMNVEV (reference sequence). J gave up 4 bases and V 3 bases, and 4 bases lay outside the gene matches. The CDR3 consists of 15 residues. A TCRbeta library incorporating unique molecular identifiers was prepared. Using its own MiXCR run on the PCR reads, TCRdb lists one record per CDR3 protein. The table lists roughly 200,000 distinct CDR3 sequences, 8% to 9.5% of them singletons.

The chain recombines TRBV27 with TRBJ1-2, with 11 bases aligning to TRBD1. Specimen: PBMCs from the stem cell graft donor, collected from the stem cell graft. The sequence came from a human donor who donated a stem cell graft to a child with acute lymphoblastic leukemia. CDR3 protein: CASSFGQGAGYGYTF. DNA of the CDR3: TGTGCCAGCAGTTTCGGACAGGGGGCTGGCTATGGCTACACCTTC.